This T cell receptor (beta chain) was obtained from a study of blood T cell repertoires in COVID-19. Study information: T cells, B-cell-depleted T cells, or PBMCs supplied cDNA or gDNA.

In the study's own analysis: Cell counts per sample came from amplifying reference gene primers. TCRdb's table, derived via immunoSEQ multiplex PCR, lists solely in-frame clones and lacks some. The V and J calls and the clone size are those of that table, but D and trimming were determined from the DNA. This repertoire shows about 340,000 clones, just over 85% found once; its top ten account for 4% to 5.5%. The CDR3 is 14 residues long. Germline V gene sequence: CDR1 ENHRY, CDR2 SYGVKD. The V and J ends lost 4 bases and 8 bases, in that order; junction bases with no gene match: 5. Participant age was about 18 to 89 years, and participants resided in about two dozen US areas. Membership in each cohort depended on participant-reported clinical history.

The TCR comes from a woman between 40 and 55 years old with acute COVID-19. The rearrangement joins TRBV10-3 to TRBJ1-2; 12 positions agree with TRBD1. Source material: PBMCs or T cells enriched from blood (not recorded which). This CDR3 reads CAISAGTGGDGYTF. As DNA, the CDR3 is TGTGCCATCAGTGCCGGGACAGGGGGCGACGGCTACACCTTC.